These 15 T cell receptor beta chains originate from one sample sequenced in a study of cytomegalovirus exposure and HLA in healthy donors. PCR employed 60 Vbeta and 13 Jbeta primers. Libraries were prepared by immunoSEQ multiplex PCR; TCRdb keeps only in-frame clonotypes and omits some of them. Among more than 100,000 clones listed, about two thirds were seen once. Material: PBMCs. Receptors originate from a man aged 50 to 59 in good health and CMV-seropositive.

The chain is built from TRBV14 and TRBJ1-2, with TRBD1 matching 12 bases. Per the germline V gene, CDR1 is SGHDN and CDR2 is FVKESK. Trimming at V came to 4 bases and at J to 8 bases, leaving 2 bases not matched to a gene. CDR3 size: 13 residues. The CDR3 region is CASSRDRGLGYTF. The CDR3 nucleotides read TGTGCCAGCAGCCGGGACAGGGGGCTGGGCTACACCTTC. The full variable domain, its missing parts supplied by reference TRBV14 and TRBJ1-2, is EAGVTQFPSHSVIEKGQTVTLRCDPISGHDNLYWYRRVMGKEIKFLLHFVKESKQDESGMPNNRFLAERTGGTYSTLKVQPAELEDSGVYFCASSRDRGLGYTFGSGTRLTVV.

V usage is TRBV5-4 and J usage is TRBJ2-7, with 14 bases identical to TRBD2. The V gene end was trimmed by 4 bases and the J gene end by 2 bases; junction bases not matched to a gene: 5. The germline V gene encodes CDR1 SGHNT and CDR2 YYREEE (reference sequence). This CDR3 contains 16 residues. The CDR3 DNA sequence: TGTGCCAGCAGCCCGGGACTAGCGGGGGCCCCCTACGAGCAGTACTTC. Translated: CASSPGLAGAPYEQYF.

The V call is TRBV6-1, the J call TRBJ2-5, with TRBD2 matching 14 bases. The germline V gene has CDR1 MNHNS and CDR2 SASEGT. Germline trimming cut 4 bases from V and 4 bases from J; bases unmatched to any gene: 5. CDR3 length: 16 residues. This CDR3 reads CASSAQTSGGAETQYF. The CDR3 DNA sequence: TGTGCCAGCAGTGCCCAGACTAGCGGGGGGGCAGAGACCCAGTACTTC.

This chain uses TRBV10-1 with TRBJ2-3, with 7 bases identical to TRBD2. Germline values: CDR1 WNHNN, CDR2 SYGVQD (reference sequence). The CDR3 loop spans 15 amino acids. V shed 1 base and J 4 bases; nucleotides not matched to a gene: 5. DNA for the CDR3: TGCGCCAGCAGTGAGTTATACGCGGGGGCAGATACGCAGTATTTT. Its protein product is CASSELYAGADTQYF.

In DNA form, the CDR3 reads TGTGCCAGCAGCTTAGGCAGGGGGCCTTACAATGAGCAGTTCTTC. The encoded protein is CASSLGRGPYNEQFF. The gene calls are TRBV7-3 and TRBJ2-1, with 8 bases that match TRBD1. This CDR3 region has 15 residues. Per the germline V gene, CDR1 is SGHTA and CDR2 is FQGTGA. V shed 2 bases, J shed 4 bases, and the junction held 4 bases outside the gene matches.

This sequence joins TRBV12-5 and TRBJ1-5; 8 nucleotides line up with TRBD1. The V and J ends lost 6 bases and 2 bases, in that order; junction bases with no gene match: 15. In germline, CDR1 is LGHNT, CDR2 FRNRAP. There are 18 residues in the CDR3. CDR3 residues: CASGPGQGPRSGNQPQHF. Here the CDR3 DNA reads TGTGCTAGTGGCCCCGGACAGGGCCCCCGATCGGGCAATCAGCCCCAGCATTTT.

This clone was seen just once. The rearrangement joins TRBV5-6 to TRBJ2-4, with 8 bases identical to TRBD1. Germline CDR1 is SGHDT and CDR2 is YYEEEE. The CDR3 runs 15 residues. The junction had 3 bases not matched to a gene; V was cut back by 2 bases and J by 2 bases. CDR3: CASSFQGATKNIQYF. The CDR3 coding sequence is TGTGCCAGCAGCTTTCAGGGGGCGACCAAAAACATTCAGTACTTC.

This clone showed up just once. The chain recombines TRBV18 with TRBJ1-1, with 7 bases aligning to TRBD1. Germline loops: CDR1 KGHSH, CDR2 LQKENI. The CDR3 length is 14 residues. The trim removed 2 bases at V and 4 bases at J, leaving 4 bases unmatched. DNA for the CDR3: TGTGCCAGCTCACCAGACAGGGAAGGCACTGAAGCTTTCTTT. It translates to CASSPDREGTEAFF.

This sequence joins TRBV7-9 and TRBJ1-1, with D unresolved. Germline V gene sequence: CDR1 SEHNR, CDR2 FQNEAQ (reference sequence). This CDR3 has 13 amino acids. Trimming took 5 bases from V and 13 from J, leaving 20 bases between them. CDR3 sequence: CASSHLEISRGFF. For the CDR3, the DNA is TGTGCCAGCAGCCATTTGGAGATAAGCCGGGGTTTCTTT. Filled out from reference TRBV7-9 and TRBJ1-1, the complete variable domain reads DTGVSQNPRHKITKRGQNVTFRCDPISEHNRLYWYRQTLGQGPEFLTYFQNEAQLEKSRLLSDRFSAERPKGSFSTLEIQRTEQGDSAMYLCASSHLEISRGFFGQGTRLTVV.

The chain is built from TRBV6-5 and TRBJ1-2; 8 nucleotides match TRBD1. Losses at the gene ends were 1 base for V and 6 bases for J; bases not matched to a gene: 7. The CDR3 consists of 15 residues. Germline V gene data show CDR1 as MNHEY and CDR2 as SVGAGI. The CDR3 bases are TGTGCCAGCAGTTACTACCGTGACAGGGGAGATGGCTACACCTTC. It yields the protein CASSYYRDRGDGYTF.

J is TRBJ1-2 and V is TRBV7-9, with 10 bases that match TRBD1. With 9 bases clipped from V and 3 bases from J, the junction kept 13 bases outside the gene matches. CDR1 and CDR2 from the germline V gene are SEHNR and FQNEAQ (reference sequence). The CDR3 totals 16 residues. This CDR3 is CASTLSGTGVDYGYTF. The CDR3 DNA reads as TGTGCCAGTACCTTATCTGGGACAGGGGTCGACTATGGCTACACCTTC.

This CDR3 reads CASSQDAGTGGRGLFF. Here the CDR3 DNA reads TGTGCCAGCAGCCAAGATGCCGGGACAGGGGGCCGAGGACTGTTTTTT. The rearrangement uses TRBV14 and TRBJ1-4; TRBD1 matches at 12 bases. J was trimmed by 13 bases and V by 0 bases; bases with no gene match: 9. The germline V gene encodes CDR1 SGHDN and CDR2 FVKESK. The CDR3 extends over 16 amino acids.

This sequence joins TRBV10-1 and TRBJ2-1; 13 nucleotides line up with TRBD2. V trimming: 5 bases; J trimming: 2 bases; junction bases outside the gene matches: 9. From germline, CDR1 is WNHNN and CDR2 SYGVQD (reference sequence). The CDR3 is made up of 18 amino acids. The CDR3 DNA reads TGCGCCAGCAGTCTCCCGGGACTAGCGGGGCCGGCCTACAATGAGCAGTTCTTC. Its protein is CASSLPGLAGPAYNEQFF.

The J gene is TRBJ2-1, the V gene TRBV7-8, with 14 bases identical to TRBD2. Germline assignment: CDR1 SGHVS and CDR2 FQNEAQ. CDR3 size: 15 residues. V lost 4 bases to trimming and J lost 9 bases; unmatched junction nucleotides: 5. Here the CDR3 DNA reads TGTGCCAGCAGCTCCGGACTAGCGGGAGGTGGTGAGCAGTTCTTC. Its translation: CASSSGLAGGGEQFF.

The genes are TRBV6-4 and TRBJ1-6; D not certain. Between the trimmed V and J ends, which lost 6 bases and 9 bases, there was a span of 12 bases. CDR3 length: 13 residues. The germline gives CDR1 MRHNA, CDR2 SNTAGT. CDR3 nucleotides: TGTGCCAGCAGGCAGGTTAACGGTTCACCCCTCCACTTT. Its translation is CASRQVNGSPLHF.